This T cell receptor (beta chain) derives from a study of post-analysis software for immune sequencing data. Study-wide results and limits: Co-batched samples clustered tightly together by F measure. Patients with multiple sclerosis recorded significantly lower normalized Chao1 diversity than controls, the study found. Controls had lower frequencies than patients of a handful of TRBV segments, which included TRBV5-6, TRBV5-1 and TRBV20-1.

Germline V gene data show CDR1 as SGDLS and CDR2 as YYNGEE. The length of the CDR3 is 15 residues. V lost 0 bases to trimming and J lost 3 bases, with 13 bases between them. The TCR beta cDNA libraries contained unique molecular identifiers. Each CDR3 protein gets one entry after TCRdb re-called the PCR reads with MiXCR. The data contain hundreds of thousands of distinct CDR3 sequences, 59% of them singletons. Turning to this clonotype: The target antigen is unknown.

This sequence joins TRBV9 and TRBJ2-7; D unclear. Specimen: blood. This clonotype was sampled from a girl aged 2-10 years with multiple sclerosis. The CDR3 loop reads CASSVGQEHYYEQYF. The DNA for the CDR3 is TGTGCCAGCAGCGTAGGGCAGGAACATTACTACGAGCAGTACTTC.